A selection of T cell receptor beta chains follows, all from one sample in a study of somatic mutations in cytotoxic T cells in rheumatoid arthritis. Here immunoSEQ multiplex PCR was the method, and the copy in TCRdb shows in-frame clones only, minus some. Of around 15,000 clones listed, almost 85% are singletons. The sequencing sample was made of CD8+ T cells sorted from blood. These receptors all come from a woman between 50 and 59 years old with rheumatoid arthritis. The conserved cysteine and the conserved F or W are not part of the CDR3 here.

>TRBV7-6|TRBJ1-3
ASSLMSPDSGNTIY
>TRBV18|TRBJ2-1
ASSPSRVENEQF
>TRBV5-4|TRBJ1-1
ASSFRGLGAF
>TRBV5-6|TRBJ1-5
ASSLAGGYSNQPQH
>TRBV18|TRBJ2-7
ASSPPFSYEQY
>TRBV6-4|TRBJ2-3
ASSEGSGGADTQY
>TRBV5-1|TRBJ2-7
ASSLRDRGQYEQY
>TRBV7-6|TRBJ2-3
ASSLSGSGTDTQY
>TRBV4-1|TRBJ2-7
ASSQPGDGTYEQY
>TRBV6-4|TRBJ2-3
ASSEGESADTQY
>TRBV6-4|TRBJ1-2
ASSDSWGADGYT
>TRBV7-6|TRBJ1-5
ASAEYSNQPQH
>TRBV25-1|TRBJ1-1
ASSPGGNTEAF
>TRBV11-2|TRBJ2-7
AIPSGPSGSYEQY
>TRBV28|TRBJ1-5
ASRRAISNQPQH
>TRBV6-1|TRBJ1-6
ASSAGTGSSYNSPLH
>TRBV5-1|TRBJ1-2
ASSDQPRAVGYT
>TRBV12-5|TRBJ1-2
ASGVGWYT
>TRBV5-8|TRBJ2-1
ASSAGLVRNEQF
>TRBV7-9|TRBJ2-3
ASSTLTSGSTDTQY
>TRBV7-9|TRBJ2-1
ASSRDNEQF
>TRBV30|TRBJ2-5
AWSVTGIQETQY
>TRBV9|TRBJ1-1
ASSVTLGDTEAF
>TRBV19|TRBJ2-7
ASSIAAEQY
>TRBV6-4|TRBJ2-1
ASSDSRPSYNEQF
>TRBV4-3|TRBJ2-5
ASTTGQGEETQY
>TRBV29-1|TRBJ1-2
SVKAGGYGYT
>TRBV5-8|TRBJ2-2
ASIDSGTGLAGELF
>TRBV11-3|TRBJ2-2
ASSLEASTGELF
>TRBV7-9|TRBJ2-3
ASSFQAGARDTQY
>TRBV7-5|TRBJ2-7
ARSLHPSSYEQY
>TRBV27|TRBJ2-2
ASSTHRVVGSTGELF
>TRBV10-2|TRBJ2-3
ASSDSGGASDTQY
>TRBV27|TRBJ2-1
ASSPGANEQF
>TRBV4-2|TRBJ2-3
ASSQNPGQHTDTQY
>TRBV6-6|TRBJ1-2
ASSYGGQGVVGYT
>TRBV5-1|TRBJ1-1
ASTVQGANNTEAF
>TRBV27|TRBJ1-5
ASSVQGWQPQH
>TRBV6-1|TRBJ2-7
ASSDFRVTTYEQY
>TRBV9|TRBJ2-1
ASSTHGTSGNNEQF
>TRBV7-9|TRBJ1-1
ASEAVTGDEAF
>TRBV19|TRBJ1-5
ASATYWSQPQH
>TRBV27|TRBJ1-1
ASSLSPEVGGEAF
>TRBV7-9|TRBJ2-1
ASTIPSYNEQF
>TRBV7-6|TRBJ2-7
ASSLLSSSYEQY
>TRBV6-6|TRBJ2-1
ASSYSSSYNEQF
>TRBV27|TRBJ2-1
ASSLSSGTYSYNEQF
>TRBV6-4|TRBJ2-3
ASSDSSGSEADTQY
>TRBV5-1|TRBJ2-5
ATSGLAGQETQY
>TRBV7-9|TRBJ1-1
ASSGGRGTEAF
>TRBV7-2|TRBJ2-7
ASSFGRVSEQY
>TRBV30|TRBJ2-3
AWSPTDRALDTQY
>TRBV18|TRBJ1-1
ASSPFGQDNTEAF
>TRBV12-5|TRBJ2-7
ASAPRETYEQY
>TRBV9|TRBJ1-3
ASTVGQGGNTIY
>TRBV4-2|TRBJ1-1
ASSQEQGAVEAF
>TRBV21-1|TRBJ2-7
ASPLAGVPYEQY
>TRBV4-3|TRBJ1-2
ASSQGRQGYGYT
>TRBV7-2|TRBJ2-4
ASSLIEGKNIQY